The next 15 T cell receptor beta chains were all read from a single sample in a study of blood T cell repertoires in COVID-19. Here immunoSEQ multiplex PCR was the method, and the copy in TCRdb shows in-frame clones only, minus some. The data show about 360,000 clones, 81% seen once. Source material: peripheral blood. The receptors shown here come from a human donor with acute or convalescent COVID-19. The donor label of this sample is uncertain.

The rearrangement links TRBV5-8 to TRBJ1-1; TRBD1 matches 7 bases. The germline gives CDR1 SGHTS, CDR2 YDEGEE. Trimming at V came to 3 bases and at J to 1 base, leaving 3 bases not matched to a gene. CDR3 length: 14 amino acids. CDR3 sequence (DNA): TGTGCCAGCAGCTCCAACAGGGGGAACACTGAAGCTTTCTTT. Residues: CASSSNRGNTEAFF.

The V call is TRBV5-1, the J call TRBJ2-7; TRBD1 is a possible D gene (6 bases). Between the trimmed V and J ends, which lost 2 bases and 2 bases, there was a span of 17 bases. This CDR3 comprises 16 residues. Germline V gene sequence: CDR1 SGHRS, CDR2 YFSETQ. The chain's CDR3 is CASSFSRGSLAYEQYF. CDR3 in DNA: TGCGCCAGCAGCTTCTCCAGGGGATCCCTAGCCTACGAGCAGTACTTC.

The gene calls are TRBV21-1 and TRBJ2-7; the DNA was not used to check the table's D call, TRBD1. TRBV21-1 is an annotated pseudogene. This CDR3 spans 14 amino acids. CDR3 DNA sequence: TGTGCCAGCAGCACCCGTCACAGGGTTTACGAGCAGTACTTC. Translating it yields CASSTRHRVYEQYF.

The rearrangement uses TRBV12-3 or TRBV12-4 and TRBJ2-1; D unclear. The CDR3 totals 11 residues. V was trimmed by 6 bases and J by 6 bases, leaving 6 bases between them. In DNA, the CDR3 is TGTGCCAGCAGCCCCCGCAATGAGCAGTTCTTC. Amino acid sequence: CASSPRNEQFF.

The chain combines TRBV5-1 with TRBJ1-2, with 8 bases aligning to TRBD1. This CDR3 comprises 14 residues. Germline CDR1 is SGHRS and CDR2 is YFSETQ. The V segment lost 3 bases and the J segment 3 bases; nucleotides outside the gene matches: 4. The CDR3 DNA follows: TGCGCCAGCAGCTCTGGACAGGGTTACTATGGCTACACCTTC. This codes for CASSSGQGYYGYTF. Supplemented by reference TRBV5-1 and TRBJ1-2, the full variable domain reads KAGVTQTPRYLIKTRGQQVTLSCSPISGHRSVSWYQQTPGQGLQFLFEYFSETQRNKGNFPGRFSGRQFSNSRSEMNVSTLELGDSALYLCASSSGQGYYGYTFGSGTRLTVV.

The CDR3 is CASSSPVLRGGNIQYF. CDR3 in DNA: TGTGCCAGCAGCTCCCCGGTGTTGCGGGGGGGAAACATTCAGTACTTC. V and J are TRBV7-9 and TRBJ2-4; 9 bases line up with TRBD2. The J segment lost 6 bases and the V segment lost 4 bases, leaving 10 bases of the junction unmatched. The CDR3 runs 16 residues. The germline V gene encodes CDR1 SEHNR and CDR2 FQNEAQ (reference sequence).

The chain recombines TRBV6-5 with TRBJ2-1, with 7 bases aligning to TRBD2. After removal of 5 bases from V and 5 bases from J, the junction contained 9 bases not matched to a gene. The CDR3 loop spans 15 amino acids. Germline CDR1 and CDR2: MNHEY and SVGAGI. The CDR3 DNA follows: TGTGCCAGCAGTCGCATAGCGGGCTTAAACAATGAGCAGTTCTTC. Amino acid sequence: CASSRIAGLNNEQFF.

This chain links TRBV28 with TRBJ1-4, with D perhaps matching TRBD1 (6 bases). Trimming left V 6 bases short and J 4 bases short, with 18 bases between. This CDR3 region has 16 residues. Germline V gene data show CDR1 as MDHEN and CDR2 as SYDVKM. The CDR3 spells CASSRLTGSGNEKLFF. The CDR3 DNA reads as TGTGCCAGCAGCCGACTGACAGGCTCTGGTAATGAAAAACTGTTTTTT.

The chain recombines TRBV19 with TRBJ1-5, with 9 bases aligning to TRBD1. The length of the CDR3 is 13 residues. Trimming at V came to 8 bases and at J to 7 bases, leaving 6 bases not matched to a gene. Germline V CDR1 and CDR2: LNHDA, SQIVND (reference sequence). The CDR3 spells CASEQGARQPQHF. CDR3 sequence (DNA): TGTGCCAGTGAACAGGGGGCTAGACAGCCCCAGCATTTT.

This clone was seen only a few times. The sample has other DNA sequences that encode this CDR3 too. This sequence joins TRBV6-6 and TRBJ1-1, with TRBD1 matching 12 bases. The CDR3 loop spans 15 amino acids. Germline CDR1 reads MNHNY; CDR2 reads SVGAGI (reference sequence). V shed 0 bases and J 4 bases; nucleotides not matched to a gene: 0. This CDR3 reads CASSYSGQGATEAFF. The CDR3 DNA sequence: TGTGCCAGCAGTTACTCGGGACAGGGGGCCACTGAAGCTTTCTTT.

The rearrangement uses TRBV19 and TRBJ1-2, with D unclear. CDR3 length: 15 residues. V was pared by 1 base and J by 4 bases, with 13 bases between. Germline-derived CDR1 and CDR2 are LNHDA and SQIVND (reference sequence). CDR3: CASSIGSGSTYGYTF. The CDR3 coding sequence is TGTGCCAGTAGTATAGGTTCCGGGTCAACCTATGGCTACACCTTC.

The chain joins TRBV19 to TRBJ2-7, with 8 nucleotides matching TRBD2. With V trimmed by 5 bases and J by 7 bases, 7 bases remained unmatched. CDR1 LNHDA and CDR2 SQIVND come from the germline V gene (reference sequence). The CDR3 has 13 amino acids. In DNA, the CDR3 is TGTGCCAGTAGTGAGCGGGAGAGGGGAGAGCAGTACTTC. Residues: CASSERERGEQYF.

The rearrangement uses TRBV11-2 and TRBJ2-2, with 7 bases aligning to TRBD1. Germline CDR1 is SGHAT and CDR2 is FQNNGV. V trimming: 2 bases; J trimming: 0 bases; junction bases outside the gene matches: 3. CDR3 length: 16 residues. The CDR3 bases are TGTGCCAGCAGCTTAACAGGGGTATCGAACACCGGGGAGCTGTTTTTT. It translates to CASSLTGVSNTGELFF.

The chain employs TRBV10-3 and TRBJ1-5; no reliable D call. V shed 0 bases and J shed 4 bases, with 7 bases lying between them. The CDR3 is made up of 14 amino acids. Germline V lookup: CDR1 ENHRY, CDR2 SYGVKD. CDR3 DNA sequence: TGTGCCATCAGTGAGTCGGCAGATAATCAGCCCCAGCATTTT. Translating gives CAISESADNQPQHF.

The CDR3 sequence is CASKSQTGGARYNEQFF. CDR3 in DNA: TGTGCCAGCAAGAGCCAGACCGGGGGGGCCCGCTACAATGAGCAGTTCTTC. The V and J genes are TRBV13 and TRBJ2-1; 8 bases map to TRBD2. The CDR3 is 17 residues long. The germline V gene encodes CDR1 PRHDT and CDR2 FYEKMQ (reference sequence). With V trimmed by 7 bases and J by 3 bases, 14 bases remained unmatched. The whole variable domain, filled in from reference TRBV13 and TRBJ2-1, reads AAGVIQSPRHLIKEKRETATLKCYPIPRHDTVYWYQQGPGQDPQFLISFYEKMQSDKGSIPDRFSAQQFSDYHSELNMSSLELGDSALYFCASKSQTGGARYNEQFFGPGTRLTVL.